Sequencing of this T cell receptor (beta chain) was carried out in a study of T cell responses to AZD1222 COVID-19 vaccine. The V gene's germline CDR1 is SNHLY and CDR2 FYNNEI. Trimming removed 7 bases from V and 3 bases from J; junction bases left unmatched: 7. The CDR3 sequence is 15 residues long. With regard to this clone: Its specificity is not known.

Data came from immunoSEQ multiplex PCR; TCRdb stores just in-frame clones and leaves some out. The sample contains 150,000 to 200,000 clones, roughly 92% of which appear only once. Overall study results and limits: It should be noted that donors were predominantly white British and more often female, and clonal diversity was possibly underestimated. Baseline seropositivity occurred in only 5 to 7 AZD1222 recipients.

The receptor was isolated from an adult in good health. The sample in question was peripheral blood, obtained on day 0 of AZD1222 vaccination. This chain uses TRBV2 with TRBJ2-1; TRBD2 aligns across 9 bases. Written as DNA, the CDR3 is TGTGCCAGCACTAATAGCGGGGGCTTCTACAATGAGCAGTTCTTC. This translates into CASTNSGGFYNEQFF.